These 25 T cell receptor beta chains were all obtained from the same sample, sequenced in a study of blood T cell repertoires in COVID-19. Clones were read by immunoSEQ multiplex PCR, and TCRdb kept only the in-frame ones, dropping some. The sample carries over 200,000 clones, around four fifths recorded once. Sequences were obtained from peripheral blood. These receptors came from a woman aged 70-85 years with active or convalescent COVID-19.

The CDR3 region has the DNA TGTGCCAGCGGACCAGGAGGGACGAGCAATCAGCCCCAGCATTTT. Translation gives CASGPGGTSNQPQHF. The chain links TRBV28 to TRBJ1-5, with D perhaps matching TRBD1 (5 bases). This CDR3 has 15 residues. V was pared by 8 bases and J by 1 base, with 15 bases between. The germline V gene has CDR1 MDHEN and CDR2 SYDVKM.

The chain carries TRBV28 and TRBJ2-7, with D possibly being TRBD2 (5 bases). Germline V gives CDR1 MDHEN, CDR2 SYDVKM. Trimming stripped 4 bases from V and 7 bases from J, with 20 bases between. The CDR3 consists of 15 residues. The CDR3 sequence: CASSSGVVVRREQYF. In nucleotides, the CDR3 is TGTGCCAGCAGTTCCGGGGTAGTAGTCCGGAGGGAGCAGTACTTC. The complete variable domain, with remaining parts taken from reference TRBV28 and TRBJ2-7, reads DVKVTQSSRYLVKRTGEKVFLECVQDMDHENMFWYRQDPGLGLRLIYFSYDVKMKEKGDIPEGYSVSREKKERFSLILESASTNQTSMYLCASSSGVVVRREQYFGPGTRLTVT.

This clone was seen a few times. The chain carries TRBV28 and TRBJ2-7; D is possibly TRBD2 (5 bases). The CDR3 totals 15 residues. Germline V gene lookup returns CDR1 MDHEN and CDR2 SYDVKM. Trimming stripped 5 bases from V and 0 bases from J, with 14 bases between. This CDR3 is CASSPPWTVSYEQYF. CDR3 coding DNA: TGTGCCAGCAGTCCCCCTTGGACTGTCTCCTACGAGCAGTACTTC. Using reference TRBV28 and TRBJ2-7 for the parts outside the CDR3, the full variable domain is DVKVTQSSRYLVKRTGEKVFLECVQDMDHENMFWYRQDPGLGLRLIYFSYDVKMKEKGDIPEGYSVSREKKERFSLILESASTNQTSMYLCASSPPWTVSYEQYFGPGTRLTVT.

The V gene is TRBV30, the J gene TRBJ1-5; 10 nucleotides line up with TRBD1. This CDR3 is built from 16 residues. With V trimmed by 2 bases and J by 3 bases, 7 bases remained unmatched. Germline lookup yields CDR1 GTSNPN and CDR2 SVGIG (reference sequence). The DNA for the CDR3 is TGTGCCTGGAGTCGGGACAGGGGTAATAACAATCAGCCCCAGCATTTT. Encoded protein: CAWSRDRGNNNQPQHF. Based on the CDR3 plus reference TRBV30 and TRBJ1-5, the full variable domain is SQTIHQWPATLVQPVGSPLSLECTVEGTSNPNLYWYRQAAGRGLQLLFYSVGIGQISSEVPQNLSASRPQDRQFILSSKKLLLSDSGFYLCAWSRDRGNNNQPQHFGDGTRLSIL.

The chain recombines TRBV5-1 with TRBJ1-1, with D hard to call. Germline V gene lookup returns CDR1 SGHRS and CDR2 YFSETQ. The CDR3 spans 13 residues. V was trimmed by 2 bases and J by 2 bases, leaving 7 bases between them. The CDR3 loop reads CASSFTQNTEAFF. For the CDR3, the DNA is TGCGCCAGCAGCTTTACACAAAACACTGAAGCTTTCTTT.

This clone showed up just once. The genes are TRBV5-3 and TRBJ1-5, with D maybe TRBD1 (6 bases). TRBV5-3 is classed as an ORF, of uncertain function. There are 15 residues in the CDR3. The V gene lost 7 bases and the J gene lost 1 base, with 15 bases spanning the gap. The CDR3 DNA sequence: TGTGCCAGAGTCACGGGGGGCCGGAGCAATCAGCCCCAGCATTTT. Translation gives CARVTGGRSNQPQHF.

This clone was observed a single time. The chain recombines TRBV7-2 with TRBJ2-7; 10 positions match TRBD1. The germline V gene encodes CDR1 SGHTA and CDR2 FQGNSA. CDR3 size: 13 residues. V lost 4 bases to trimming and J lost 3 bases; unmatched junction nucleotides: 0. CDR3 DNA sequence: TGTGCCAGCAGCTGGACAGGGGGCTACGAGCAGTACTTC. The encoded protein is CASSWTGGYEQYF.

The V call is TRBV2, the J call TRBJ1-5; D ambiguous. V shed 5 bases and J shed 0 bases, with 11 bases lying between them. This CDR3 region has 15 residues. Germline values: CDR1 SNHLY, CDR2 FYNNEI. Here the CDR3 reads CASSLTSNSNQPQHF. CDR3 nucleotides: TGTGCCAGCAGTTTGACTTCCAATAGCAATCAGCCCCAGCATTTT.

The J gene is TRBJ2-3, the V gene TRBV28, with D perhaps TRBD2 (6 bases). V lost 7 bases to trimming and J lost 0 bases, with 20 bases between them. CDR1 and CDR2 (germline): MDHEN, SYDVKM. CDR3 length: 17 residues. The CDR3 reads CASTLLAAGPSTDTQYF. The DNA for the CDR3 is TGTGCCAGCACCTTATTGGCGGCGGGACCTAGCACAGATACGCAGTATTTT.

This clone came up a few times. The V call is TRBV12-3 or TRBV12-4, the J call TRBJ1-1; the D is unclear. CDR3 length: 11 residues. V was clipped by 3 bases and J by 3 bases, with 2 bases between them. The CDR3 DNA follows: TGTGCCAGCAGTTTCTACACTGAAGCTTTCTTT. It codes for CASSFYTEAFF.

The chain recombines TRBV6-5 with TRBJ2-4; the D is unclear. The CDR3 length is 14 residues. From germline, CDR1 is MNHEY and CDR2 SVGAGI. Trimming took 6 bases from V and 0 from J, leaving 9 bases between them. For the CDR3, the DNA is TGTGCCAGCAGCGGGTTTCTAGCCAAAAACATTCAGTACTTC. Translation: CASSGFLAKNIQYF.

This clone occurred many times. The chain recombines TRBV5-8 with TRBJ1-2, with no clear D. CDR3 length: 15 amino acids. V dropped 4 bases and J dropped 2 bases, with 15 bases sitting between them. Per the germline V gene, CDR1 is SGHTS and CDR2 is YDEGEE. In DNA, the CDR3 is TGTGCCAGCAGCCCGGGGTCCTGGGTAAACTATGGCTACACCTTC. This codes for CASSPGSWVNYGYTF.

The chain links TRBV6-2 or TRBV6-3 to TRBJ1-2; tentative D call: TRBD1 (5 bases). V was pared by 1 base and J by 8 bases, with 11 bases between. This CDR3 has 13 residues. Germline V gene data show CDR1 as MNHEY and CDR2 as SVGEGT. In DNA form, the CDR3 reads TGTGCCAGCAGTTACTACGGGGGTCTGGGCTACACCTTC. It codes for CASSYYGGLGYTF.

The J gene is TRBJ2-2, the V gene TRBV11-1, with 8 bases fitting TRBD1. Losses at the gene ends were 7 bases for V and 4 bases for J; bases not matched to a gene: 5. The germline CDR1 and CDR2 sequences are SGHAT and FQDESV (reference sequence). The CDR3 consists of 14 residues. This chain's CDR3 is CASTGQAITGELFF. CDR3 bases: TGTGCCAGCACGGGACAGGCGATCACCGGGGAGCTGTTTTTT.

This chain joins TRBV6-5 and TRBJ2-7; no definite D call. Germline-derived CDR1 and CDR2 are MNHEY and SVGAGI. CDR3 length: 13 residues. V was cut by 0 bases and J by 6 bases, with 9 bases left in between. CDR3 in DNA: TGTGCCAGCAGTTACTCTGTCCTCGTCGAGCAGTACTTC. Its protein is CASSYSVLVEQYF.

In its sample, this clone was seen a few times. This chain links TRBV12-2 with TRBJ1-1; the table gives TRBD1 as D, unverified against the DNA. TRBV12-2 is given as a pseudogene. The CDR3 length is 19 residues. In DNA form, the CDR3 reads TGTGCAAGTCGCTTAGTGCGTATACGGGACAGAAACATGAACACTGAAGCTTTCTTT. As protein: CASRLVRIRDRNMNTEAFF.

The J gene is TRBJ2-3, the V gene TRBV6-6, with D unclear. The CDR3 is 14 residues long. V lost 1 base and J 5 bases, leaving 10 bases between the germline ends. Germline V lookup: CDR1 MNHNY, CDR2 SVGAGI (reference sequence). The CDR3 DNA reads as TGTGCCAGCAGTTACTTCGAGCCCGAAGATACGCAGTATTTT. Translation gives CASSYFEPEDTQYF.

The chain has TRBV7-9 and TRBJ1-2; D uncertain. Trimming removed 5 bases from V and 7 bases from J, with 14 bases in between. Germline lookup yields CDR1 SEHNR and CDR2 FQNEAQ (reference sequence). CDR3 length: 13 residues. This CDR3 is CASSPVEARGYTF. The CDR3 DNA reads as TGTGCCAGCAGCCCGGTGGAGGCTCGTGGCTACACCTTC.

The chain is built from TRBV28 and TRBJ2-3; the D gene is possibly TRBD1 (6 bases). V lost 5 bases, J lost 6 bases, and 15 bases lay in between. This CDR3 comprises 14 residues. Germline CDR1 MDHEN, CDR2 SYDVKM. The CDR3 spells CASSKGQSPDTQYF. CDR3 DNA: TGTGCCAGCAGTAAAGGACAGTCCCCCGATACGCAGTATTTT.

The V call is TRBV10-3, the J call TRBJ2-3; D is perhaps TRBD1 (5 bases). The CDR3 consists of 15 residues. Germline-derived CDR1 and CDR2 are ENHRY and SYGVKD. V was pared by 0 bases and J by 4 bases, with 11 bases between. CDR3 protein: CAISESSARADTQYF. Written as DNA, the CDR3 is TGTGCCATCAGTGAGTCGTCGGCCAGGGCAGATACGCAGTATTTT.

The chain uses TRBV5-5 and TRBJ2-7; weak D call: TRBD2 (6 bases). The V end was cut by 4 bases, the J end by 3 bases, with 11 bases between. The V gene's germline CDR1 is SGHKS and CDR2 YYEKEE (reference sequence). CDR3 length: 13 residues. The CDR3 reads CASSQGGYYEQYF. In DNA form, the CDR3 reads TGTGCCAGCAGCCAGGGAGGATACTACGAGCAGTACTTC.

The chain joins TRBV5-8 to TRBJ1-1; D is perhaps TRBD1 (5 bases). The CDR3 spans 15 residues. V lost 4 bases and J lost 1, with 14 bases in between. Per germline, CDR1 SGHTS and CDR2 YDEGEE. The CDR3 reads CASSPWGTGNTEAFF. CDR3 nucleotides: TGTGCCAGCAGCCCCTGGGGCACAGGGAACACTGAAGCTTTCTTT.

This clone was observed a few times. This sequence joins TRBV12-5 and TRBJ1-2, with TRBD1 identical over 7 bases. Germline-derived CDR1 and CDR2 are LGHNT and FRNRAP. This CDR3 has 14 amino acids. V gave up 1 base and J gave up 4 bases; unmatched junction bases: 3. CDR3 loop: CASGLGTGAYGYTF. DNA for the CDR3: TGTGCTAGTGGTTTGGGAACAGGGGCCTATGGCTACACCTTC.

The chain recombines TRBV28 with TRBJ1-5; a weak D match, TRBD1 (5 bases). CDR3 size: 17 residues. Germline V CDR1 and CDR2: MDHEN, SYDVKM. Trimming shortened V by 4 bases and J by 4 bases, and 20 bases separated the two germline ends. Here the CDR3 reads CASSSHADSKPNQPQHF. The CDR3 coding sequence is TGTGCCAGCAGTTCTCATGCAGACAGTAAACCAAATCAGCCCCAGCATTTT. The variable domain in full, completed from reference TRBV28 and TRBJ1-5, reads DVKVTQSSRYLVKRTGEKVFLECVQDMDHENMFWYRQDPGLGLRLIYFSYDVKMKEKGDIPEGYSVSREKKERFSLILESASTNQTSMYLCASSSHADSKPNQPQHFGDGTRLSIL.

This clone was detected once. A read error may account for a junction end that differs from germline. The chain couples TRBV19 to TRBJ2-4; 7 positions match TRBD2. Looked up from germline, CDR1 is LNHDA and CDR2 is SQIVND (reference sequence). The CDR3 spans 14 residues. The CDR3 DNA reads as TGTGCCAGTAGTATGGGAACTAGCGCAAACGTTCAGTACTTC. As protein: CASSMGTSANVQYF.